This TCR beta chain was obtained from a study of regulatory T cells in long-lasting Graves disease. Study at large: For under 3 months, newly diagnosed Graves' patients had been taking antithyroid drugs. Study-level findings and limits: New patients shared 950 to 1,000 public clonotypes, fewer than the approximately 2,500 shared by persistent patients.

CDR3 regions were amplified by Arm-PCR using iRepertoire HTBI primers to build TCR beta libraries. TCRdb analysed the multiplex PCR reads with MiXCR anew, one entry per CDR3 protein. This sample has about 240,000 distinct CDR3 sequences, with roughly a fifth found just once. CDR3 length: 14 amino acids. Germline V lookup: CDR1 MNHNS, CDR2 SASEGT. V gave up 5 bases and J gave up 0 bases, with 11 bases separating them. The time point here: newly diagnosed GD, antithyroid drugs for less than 3 months. Isolated PBMC RNA provided the starting material for the TCR library. It was American Thyroid Association guidelines that determined Graves' disease diagnosis. At least ten counts were recorded for this clonotype. The antigen is unknown.

The sequence derives from a female donor with Graves disease. The chain employs TRBV6-1 and TRBJ2-7, with D maybe TRBD2 (5 bases). Sample: peripheral blood mononuclear cells (PBMCs), taken at new diagnosis, from a patient treated with antithyroid drugs. CDR3 bases: TGTGCCAGCAGTCCCGCGGGCAGCTCCTACGAGCAGTACTTC. This translates into CASSPAGSSYEQYF.